These 27 T cell receptor beta chains were all obtained from the same sample, sequenced in a study of control samples from healthy donors and cancer patients. The data were produced by immunoSEQ multiplex PCR, yet TCRdb's version contains in-frame clones alone and is incomplete. The data contain tens of thousands of clones, approximately 93% of them singletons. Source material: blood. The receptors were gathered from a woman in her 30s in good health.

About this clone itself: At one boundary the junction diverges from the germline segment, which might be a read error. The rearrangement uses TRBV7-7 and TRBJ2-3; 12 bases map to TRBD2. CDR3 length equals 15 residues. Germline assignment: CDR1 SSHAT and CDR2 FNYEAQ (reference sequence). Here the CDR3 reads CASSAGLAGTDTQYF. The CDR3 DNA follows: TGTGCTAGCAGCGCAGGACTAGCGGGGACAGATACGCAGTATTTT.

This clone is a singleton in its sample. V usage is TRBV18 and J usage is TRBJ1-6, with 7 positions matching TRBD1. The V gene end was trimmed by 1 base and the J gene end by 7 bases; junction bases not matched to a gene: 4. Germline-derived CDR1 and CDR2 are KGHSH and LQKENI. This CDR3 region has 15 residues. The CDR3 region has the DNA TGTGCCAGCTCACCACAGGGGGCAGAGAATTCACCCCTCCACTTT. Translating it yields CASSPQGAENSPLHF.

The chain employs TRBV27 and TRBJ2-1; TRBD2 is a possible D gene (6 bases). CDR1 MNHEY and CDR2 SMNVEV come from the germline V gene (reference sequence). V was trimmed by 4 bases and J by 10 bases, leaving 14 bases between them. The CDR3 covers 13 residues. Written as DNA, the CDR3 is TGTGCCAGCAGTTACCGGGGGTACTACGAGCAGTTCTTC. It encodes CASSYRGYYEQFF.

The chain links TRBV5-6 to TRBJ2-2; D not certain. Germline-derived CDR1 and CDR2 are SGHDT and YYEEEE. V was shortened by 1 base and J by 2 bases, with 0 bases between the two germline ends. The CDR3 consists of 12 residues. In nucleotides, the CDR3 is TGTGCCAGCAGCTTGAACACCGGGGAGCTGTTTTTT. It specifies CASSLNTGELFF.

A single count supports this clone. This rearrangement joins TRBV7-8 to TRBJ1-5; D perhaps matches TRBD1 (6 bases). The CDR3 contains 19 residues. V was trimmed by 5 bases and J by 0 bases, leaving 23 bases between them. In germline, CDR1 is SGHVS, CDR2 FQNEAQ. In DNA, the CDR3 is TGTGCCAGCAGCCCCGTTCCCCGGACAGCGCGTTATAGCAATCAGCCCCAGCATTTT. Amino acid sequence: CASSPVPRTARYSNQPQHF. Full variable domain (rest looked up from reference TRBV7-8 and TRBJ1-5): GAGVSQSPRYKVAKRGQDVALRCDPISGHVSLFWYQQALGQGPEFLTYFQNEAQLDKSGLPSDRFFAERPEGSVSTLKIQRTQQEDSAVYLCASSPVPRTARYSNQPQHFGDGTRLSIL.

The gene calls are TRBV19 and TRBJ1-1; D gene unclear. CDR1 is LNHDA and CDR2 is SQIVND in the germline V gene (reference sequence). Deletions cut 4 bases from V and 1 base from J, with 4 bases between. The CDR3 length is 12 residues. CDR3 nucleotide sequence: TGTGCCAGTAGTAAAGGGAACACTGAAGCTTTCTTT. Residues: CASSKGNTEAFF.

The V gene is TRBV20-1, the J gene TRBJ2-1, with 7 nucleotides matching TRBD2. CDR1 and CDR2 (germline): DFQATT, SNEGSKA (reference sequence). This CDR3 region has 15 residues. The V gene end was trimmed by 3 bases and the J gene end by 3 bases; junction bases not matched to a gene: 8. The CDR3 DNA reads as TGCAGTGCTAGTCCCACGGGACTACTCTACAATGAGCAGTTCTTC. Translating it yields CSASPTGLLYNEQFF.

This clone was counted once. Here the CDR3 DNA reads TGTGCCAGCAGCGAAGGGACTAGCGGGCGAAGCTCCTACAATGAGCAGTTCTTC. Protein product: CASSEGTSGRSSYNEQFF. The chain has TRBV27 and TRBJ2-1; 12 positions match TRBD2. The V gene's germline CDR1 is MNHEY and CDR2 SMNVEV (reference sequence). V dropped 6 bases and J dropped 0; count of bases not matched to a gene: 9. This CDR3 comprises 18 residues.

This chain links TRBV7-8 with TRBJ2-1; 8 bases agree with TRBD2. J was trimmed by 4 bases and V by 1 base; bases with no gene match: 6. This CDR3 has 16 residues. Germline CDR1 is SGHVS and CDR2 is FQNEAQ. The DNA of the CDR3 is TGTGCCAGCAGCTTAGTAGCGGGGAGGCCATACAATGAGCAGTTCTTC. Encoded protein: CASSLVAGRPYNEQFF.

The V gene is TRBV19, the J gene TRBJ1-1, with a weak D call TRBD1 (6 bases). Germline-derived CDR1 and CDR2 are LNHDA and SQIVND (reference sequence). Trimming took 4 bases from V and 4 from J, leaving 10 bases between them. CDR3 length: 13 residues. The DNA for the CDR3 is TGTGCCAGTAGTAAGGACAGCCCCACTGAAGCTTTCTTT. As protein: CASSKDSPTEAFF.

The V gene is TRBV2, the J gene TRBJ2-2; no reliable D call. Trimming cost V 7 bases and J 1 base, with 7 bases left between them. The CDR3 runs 13 residues. The germline gives CDR1 SNHLY, CDR2 FYNNEI. Here the CDR3 reads CASTTENTGELFF. CDR3 nucleotides: TGTGCCAGCACAACAGAGAACACCGGGGAGCTGTTTTTT.

V is TRBV4-1 and J is TRBJ2-1; D remains ambiguous. The CDR3 loop spans 15 amino acids. Germline V lookup: CDR1 MGHRA, CDR2 YSYEKL. V was pared by 4 bases and J by 9 bases, with 19 bases between. The CDR3 here is CASSPYVRYLGEQFF. CDR3 DNA: TGCGCCAGCAGCCCTTATGTACGGTATCTGGGTGAGCAGTTCTTC.

The chain uses TRBV5-1 and TRBJ2-5; weak D call: TRBD2 (6 bases). V was cut by 0 bases and J by 1 base, with 16 bases left in between. Germline V gene data show CDR1 as SGHRS and CDR2 as YFSETQ. CDR3 length equals 17 residues. CDR3 loop: CASSLGGTSRAQETQYF. DNA of the CDR3: TGCGCCAGCAGCTTGGGTGGGACTTCCAGGGCCCAAGAGACCCAGTACTTC.

With respect to this clone: Other DNA sequences from this sample encode an identical CDR3 as well. The chain links TRBV6-5 to TRBJ2-4, with 9 bases aligning to TRBD1. The CDR3 extends over 15 amino acids. The J segment lost 4 bases and the V segment lost 6 bases, leaving 7 bases of the junction unmatched. The germline V gene has CDR1 MNHEY and CDR2 SVGAGI. CDR3 amino acids: CASSGTGIAKNIQYF. The CDR3 DNA follows: TGTGCCAGCAGCGGGACAGGGATAGCTAAAAACATTCAGTACTTC.

The chain has TRBV4-1 and TRBJ2-1; possibly TRBD2 for D (6 bases). Germline V gene data show CDR1 as MGHRA and CDR2 as YSYEKL. With 3 bases removed from V and 7 bases from J, the gap between germline ends came to 7 bases. The CDR3 contains 12 residues. The CDR3, as DNA: TGCGCCAGCAGCCAGGCGGGGAATGAGCAGTTCTTC. Translation gives CASSQAGNEQFF.

With regard to this clone: Other nucleotide sequences from this sample produce the same CDR3. This chain joins TRBV5-1 and TRBJ1-1; 7 nucleotides line up with TRBD1. CDR1 is SGHRS and CDR2 is YFSETQ in the germline V gene. The CDR3 is made up of 14 amino acids. J lost 3 bases, V lost 3 bases, and 5 bases had no gene match. CDR3 in DNA: TGCGCCAGCAGCTCCGCAGGGGGTTACACTGAAGCTTTCTTT. This encodes CASSSAGGYTEAFF.

The gene calls are TRBV10-3 and TRBJ2-5; 8 bases agree with TRBD1. The germline CDR1 and CDR2 sequences are ENHRY and SYGVKD. The length of the CDR3 is 15 residues. V dropped 6 bases and J dropped 0; count of bases not matched to a gene: 6. The CDR3 sequence is CAIRGTGPYQETQYF. CDR3 DNA sequence: TGTGCCATCAGGGGGACAGGACCCTACCAAGAGACCCAGTACTTC.

The J gene is TRBJ1-6, the V gene TRBV14, with TRBD1 matching over 7 bases. The CDR3 is 16 amino acids. Trimming at V came to 4 bases and at J to 7 bases, leaving 10 bases not matched to a gene. Per the germline V gene, CDR1 is SGHDN and CDR2 is FVKESK. The CDR3 region is CASSPRGAGGNSPLHF. CDR3 bases: TGTGCCAGCAGCCCAAGAGGAGCAGGGGGAAATTCACCCCTCCACTTT. Looking up the rest from reference TRBV14 and TRBJ1-6 gives the full variable domain: EAGVTQFPSHSVIEKGQTVTLRCDPISGHDNLYWYRRVMGKEIKFLLHFVKESKQDESGMPNNRFLAERTGGTYSTLKVQPAELEDSGVYFCASSPRGAGGNSPLHFGNGTRLTVT.

V gene TRBV29-1 combines with J gene TRBJ2-2; 11 positions match TRBD2. Losses at the gene ends were 6 bases for V and 5 bases for J; bases not matched to a gene: 5. This CDR3 is 14 amino acids long. From germline, CDR1 is SQVTM and CDR2 ANQGSEA. The CDR3: CSVRRTSGTGELFF. The CDR3 coding sequence is TGCAGCGTGAGACGGACTAGCGGGACCGGGGAGCTGTTTTTT.

The chain uses TRBV5-1 and TRBJ1-1, with a possible D match to TRBD1 (6 bases). The V end lost 5 bases, the J end lost 1 base, and 18 bases lay between the germline ends. The CDR3 is 16 residues long. Germline CDR1 reads SGHRS; CDR2 reads YFSETQ. CDR3 nucleotide sequence: TGCGCCAGCAGGTTACACACAGGGCCCCAGAACACTGAAGCTTTCTTT. Translated: CASRLHTGPQNTEAFF. Using reference TRBV5-1 and TRBJ1-1 for the parts outside the CDR3, the full variable domain is KAGVTQTPRYLIKTRGQQVTLSCSPISGHRSVSWYQQTPGQGLQFLFEYFSETQRNKGNFPGRFSGRQFSNSRSEMNVSTLELGDSALYLCASRLHTGPQNTEAFFGQGTRLTVV.

The chain links TRBV28 to TRBJ1-5; 7 nucleotides line up with TRBD1. The CDR3 runs to 14 residues. Germline loops: CDR1 MDHEN, CDR2 SYDVKM. Unmatched junction bases numbered 9, after V lost 7 bases and J lost 6 bases. The CDR3, as DNA: TGTGCCAGCATCGAAAGGGACAGCGTTCAGCCCCAGCATTTT. Protein sequence: CASIERDSVQPQHF.

The V and J genes are TRBV2 and TRBJ1-1, with D possibly matching TRBD1 (5 bases). The CDR3 sequence is 16 residues long. V was pared by 4 bases and J by 3 bases, with 18 bases between. CDR1 is SNHLY and CDR2 is FYNNEI in the germline V gene. The CDR3 DNA is TGTGCCAGCAGTGCCGCCTTGGGGGAAAAGTACACTGAAGCTTTCTTT. This encodes CASSAALGEKYTEAFF. Combining the CDR3 with reference TRBV2 and TRBJ1-1 gives the whole variable domain EPEVTQTPSHQVTQMGQEVILRCVPISNHLYFYWYRQILGQKVEFLVSFYNNEISEKSEIFDDQFSVERPDGSNFTLKIRSTKLEDSAMYFCASSAALGEKYTEAFFGQGTRLTVV.

The chain carries TRBV4-1 and TRBJ1-2, with unresolved D. The CDR3 length is 15 residues. Per the germline V gene, CDR1 is MGHRA and CDR2 is YSYEKL. V dropped 2 bases and J dropped 4 bases, with 14 bases sitting between them. The CDR3 here is CASSQSGGSFYGYTF. Here the CDR3 DNA reads TGCGCCAGCAGCCAATCAGGAGGCTCGTTCTATGGCTACACCTTC.

This sequence joins TRBV10-3 and TRBJ1-6, with 10 bases aligning to TRBD1. The CDR3 sequence is 15 residues long. The trim removed 4 bases at V and 6 bases at J, leaving 3 bases unmatched. Per the germline V gene, CDR1 is ENHRY and CDR2 is SYGVKD. CDR3 DNA sequence: TGTGCCATCAGTGGACAGGGGGCTCCTAATTCACCCCTCCACTTT. Translating gives CAISGQGAPNSPLHF.

CDR3 loop: CASSLRLGDRVDSGANVLTF. CDR3 nucleotide sequence: TGTGCCAGCAGCTTAAGATTGGGGGACAGGGTGGATTCTGGGGCCAACGTCCTGACTTTC. The chain joins TRBV7-8 to TRBJ2-6; 9 nucleotides line up with TRBD1. Germline CDR1 and CDR2: SGHVS and FQNEAQ. Trimming cost V 2 bases and J 1 base; bases outside gene matches: 12. This CDR3 region has 20 residues.

V and J are TRBV18 and TRBJ2-1, with TRBD2 identical over 13 bases. The length of the CDR3 is 16 residues. Germline V gives CDR1 KGHSH, CDR2 LQKENI. With 3 bases clipped from V and 9 bases from J, the junction kept 8 bases outside the gene matches. The CDR3 nucleotides are TGTGCCAGCTCACCCGCCGGGACTAGCGGGACGCGTGAGCAGTTCTTC. Residues: CASSPAGTSGTREQFF.

This clone was observed once. The CDR3 here is CASSLAGPSYGYTF. CDR3 bases: TGTGCCAGCAGCTTAGCAGGGCCGAGCTATGGCTACACCTTC. The chain joins TRBV11-2 to TRBJ1-2; D perhaps matches TRBD1 (5 bases). The CDR3 is 14 residues long. CDR1 SGHAT and CDR2 FQNNGV come from the germline V gene. Trimming took 1 base from V and 4 from J, leaving 10 bases between them.